This T cell receptor beta chain was retrieved from a study of T-cell reconstitution after alpha-beta-depleted transplantation in children. Study outcomes and limitations: Some patients owed their high day-60 TCRbeta diversity to surviving recipient T cells and thymic progenitors. Reports say that about two months after transplant, the alpha-beta T cells came out of several hundred graft clones that had expanded. T-cell numbers and diversity, one year after transplant, stemmed largely from T cells that were newly produced.

Researchers prepared the TCRbeta library using unique molecular identifiers, the study reports. Via MiXCR, TCRdb re-called the PCR reads, giving one row per CDR3 protein. The sample comprises around 450,000 distinct CDR3 sequences, roughly a tenth of which are singletons, and 2% to 2.5% rests with the top ten. Only a few counts were recorded for this clonotype. Its antigen is not identified. CDR3 length: 15 amino acids. V was pared by 3 bases and J by 2 bases, with 16 bases between. Germline CDR1 reads GTSNPN; CDR2 reads SVGIG (reference sequence). This TCR was recovered from a child aged 2-15 years with inherited bone marrow failure, due to receive a stem cell transplant. The source material was PBMCs, sampled before TCRalphabeta/CD19-depleted stem cell transplant. The J gene is TRBJ1-2, the V gene TRBV30; perhaps TRBD1 as D (6 bases). The CDR3: CAWRRSWGGNYGYTF. The CDR3 nucleotides are TGTGCCTGGAGACGGTCGTGGGGGGGCAACTATGGCTACACCTTC.